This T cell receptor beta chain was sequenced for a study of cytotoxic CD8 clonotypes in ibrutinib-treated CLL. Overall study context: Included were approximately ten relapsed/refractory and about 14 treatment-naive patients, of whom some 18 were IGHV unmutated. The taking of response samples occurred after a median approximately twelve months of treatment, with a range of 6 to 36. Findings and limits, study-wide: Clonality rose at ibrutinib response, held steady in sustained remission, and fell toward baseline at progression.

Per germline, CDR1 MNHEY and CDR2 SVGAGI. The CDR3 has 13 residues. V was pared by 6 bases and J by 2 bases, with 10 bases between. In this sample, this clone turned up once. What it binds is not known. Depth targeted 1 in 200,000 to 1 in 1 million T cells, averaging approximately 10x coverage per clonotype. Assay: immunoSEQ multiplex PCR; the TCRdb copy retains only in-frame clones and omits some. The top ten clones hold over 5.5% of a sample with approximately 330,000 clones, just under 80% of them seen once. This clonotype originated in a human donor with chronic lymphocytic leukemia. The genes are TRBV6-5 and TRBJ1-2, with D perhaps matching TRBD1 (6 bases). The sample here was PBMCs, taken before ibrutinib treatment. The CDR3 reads CASSFDRNYGYTF. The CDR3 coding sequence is TGTGCCAGCAGCTTCGACAGGAACTATGGCTACACCTTC.